This T cell receptor beta chain was captured by sequencing in a study of blood T cell repertoires in COVID-19. The table came from immunoSEQ multiplex PCR; TCRdb's copy has only in-frame clones and leaves some out. The sample lists about 250,000 clones, about nine tenths seen once, with under 3.5% in the top ten. Germline V gene data show CDR1 as SEHNR and CDR2 as FQNEAQ (reference sequence). V shed 1 base and J 6 bases; nucleotides not matched to a gene: 8. The CDR3 spans 15 residues. This sequence joins TRBV7-9 and TRBJ2-7, with 8 bases fitting TRBD2. This sequence originates from a woman in her forties or fifties who had recovered from COVID-19. Sequencing was performed on PBMCs or T cells enriched from blood (not recorded which). This chain's CDR3 is CASSLEVSGKSEQYF. The CDR3 DNA reads as TGTGCCAGCAGCTTAGAAGTTAGCGGGAAGAGCGAGCAGTACTTC.